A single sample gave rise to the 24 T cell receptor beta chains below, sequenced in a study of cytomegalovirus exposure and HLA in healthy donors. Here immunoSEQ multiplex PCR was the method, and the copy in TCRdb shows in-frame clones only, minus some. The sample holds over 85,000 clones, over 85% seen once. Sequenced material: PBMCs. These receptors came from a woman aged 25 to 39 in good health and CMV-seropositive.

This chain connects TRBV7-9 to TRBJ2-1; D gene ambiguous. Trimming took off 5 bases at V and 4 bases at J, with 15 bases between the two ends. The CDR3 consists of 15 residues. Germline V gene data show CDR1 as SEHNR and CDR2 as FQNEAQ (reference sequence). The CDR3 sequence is CASSPPEPSYNEQFF. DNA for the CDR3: TGTGCCAGCAGCCCCCCTGAGCCGTCTTACAATGAGCAGTTCTTC.

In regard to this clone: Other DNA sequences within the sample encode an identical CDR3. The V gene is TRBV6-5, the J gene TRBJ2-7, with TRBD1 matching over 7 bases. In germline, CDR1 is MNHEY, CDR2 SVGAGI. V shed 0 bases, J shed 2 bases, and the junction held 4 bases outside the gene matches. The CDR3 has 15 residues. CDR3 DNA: TGTGCCAGCAGTTACTCAAGAGACAGGGCCTACGAGCAGTACTTC. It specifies CASSYSRDRAYEQYF.

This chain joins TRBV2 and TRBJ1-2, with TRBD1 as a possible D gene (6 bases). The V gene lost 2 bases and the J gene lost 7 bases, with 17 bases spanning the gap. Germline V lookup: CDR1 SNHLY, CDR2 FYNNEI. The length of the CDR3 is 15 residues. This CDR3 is CASSERRTVSFGYTF. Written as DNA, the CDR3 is TGTGCCAGCAGTGAACGGCGGACAGTGAGTTTTGGCTACACCTTC.

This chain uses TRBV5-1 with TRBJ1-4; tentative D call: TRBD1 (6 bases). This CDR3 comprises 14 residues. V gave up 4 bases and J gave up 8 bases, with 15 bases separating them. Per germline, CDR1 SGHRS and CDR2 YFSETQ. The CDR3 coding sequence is TGCGCCAGCAGCCTGGGGGCCCGGGAGGAAAAACTGTTTTTT. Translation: CASSLGAREEKLFF.

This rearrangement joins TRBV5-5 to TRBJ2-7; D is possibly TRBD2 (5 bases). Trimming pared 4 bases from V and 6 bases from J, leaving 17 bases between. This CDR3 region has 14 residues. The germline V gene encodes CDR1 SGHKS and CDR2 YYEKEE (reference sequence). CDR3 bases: TGTGCCAGCAGCCCGAGCGGCCGCTCAGGCGAGCAGTACTTC. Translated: CASSPSGRSGEQYF.

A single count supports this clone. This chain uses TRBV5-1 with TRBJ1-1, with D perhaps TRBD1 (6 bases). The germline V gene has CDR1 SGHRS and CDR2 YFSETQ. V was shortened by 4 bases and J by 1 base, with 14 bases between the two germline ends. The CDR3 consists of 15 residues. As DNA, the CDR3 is TGCGCCAGCAGCCCCCCGGGCAGGGGGAACACTGAAGCTTTCTTT. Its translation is CASSPPGRGNTEAFF.

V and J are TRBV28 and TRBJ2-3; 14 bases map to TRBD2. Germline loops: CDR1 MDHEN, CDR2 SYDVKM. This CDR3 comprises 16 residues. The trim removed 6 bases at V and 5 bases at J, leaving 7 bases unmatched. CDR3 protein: CASSRLAGGPGDTQYF. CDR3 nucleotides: TGTGCCAGCAGCCGACTAGCGGGAGGGCCGGGAGATACGCAGTATTTT.

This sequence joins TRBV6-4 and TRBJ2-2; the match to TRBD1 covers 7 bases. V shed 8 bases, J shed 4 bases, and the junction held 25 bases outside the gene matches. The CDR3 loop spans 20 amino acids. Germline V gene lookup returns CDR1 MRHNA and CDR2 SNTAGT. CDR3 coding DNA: TGTGCCAGCTTTCGTCGGCCGGGACAGCAACCTCCTAGTTTCACCGGGGAGCTGTTTTTT. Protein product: CASFRRPGQQPPSFTGELFF.

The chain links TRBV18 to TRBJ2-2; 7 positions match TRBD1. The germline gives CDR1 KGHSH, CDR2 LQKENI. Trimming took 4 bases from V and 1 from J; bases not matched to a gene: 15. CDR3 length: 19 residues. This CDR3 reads CASSLIQGPTARNTGELFF. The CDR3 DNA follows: TGTGCCAGCTCACTCATACAGGGGCCGACAGCCAGGAACACCGGGGAGCTGTTTTTT.

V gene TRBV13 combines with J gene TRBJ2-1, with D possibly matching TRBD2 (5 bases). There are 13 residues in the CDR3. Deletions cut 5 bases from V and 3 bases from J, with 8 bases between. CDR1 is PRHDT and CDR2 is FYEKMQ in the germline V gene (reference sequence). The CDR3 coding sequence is TGTGCCAGCAGCCCCCGGGGCTACAATGAGCAGTTCTTC. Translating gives CASSPRGYNEQFF.

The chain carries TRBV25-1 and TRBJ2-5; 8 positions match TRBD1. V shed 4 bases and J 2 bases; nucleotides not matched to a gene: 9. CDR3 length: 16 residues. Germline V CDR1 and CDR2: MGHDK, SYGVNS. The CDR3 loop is CASSAARGLGQETQYF. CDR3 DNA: TGTGCCAGCAGTGCCGCCAGGGGGCTCGGGCAAGAGACCCAGTACTTC.

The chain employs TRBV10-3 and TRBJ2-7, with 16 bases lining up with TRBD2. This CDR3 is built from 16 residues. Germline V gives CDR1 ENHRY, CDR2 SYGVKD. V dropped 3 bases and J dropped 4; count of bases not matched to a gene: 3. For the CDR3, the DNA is TGTGCCATCAGTGACCTGGGACTAGCGGGAGGGTACGAGCAGTACTTC. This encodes CAISDLGLAGGYEQYF.

CDR3 sequence reads: CASRYSGGTSEQYF. DNA for the CDR3: TGTGCCAGCCGCTATAGCGGGGGTACATCCGAGCAGTACTTC. The chain combines TRBV28 with TRBJ2-7, with 9 bases aligning to TRBD2. CDR1 is MDHEN and CDR2 is SYDVKM in the germline V gene. After removal of 8 bases from V and 6 bases from J, the junction contained 11 bases not matched to a gene. There are 14 residues in the CDR3.

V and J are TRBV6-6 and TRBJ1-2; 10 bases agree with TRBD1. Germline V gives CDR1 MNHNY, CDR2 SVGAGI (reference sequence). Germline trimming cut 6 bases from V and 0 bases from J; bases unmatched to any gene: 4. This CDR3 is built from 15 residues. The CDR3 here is CASRHGTGANYGYTF. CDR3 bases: TGTGCCAGCAGGCACGGGACAGGGGCTAACTATGGCTACACCTTC.

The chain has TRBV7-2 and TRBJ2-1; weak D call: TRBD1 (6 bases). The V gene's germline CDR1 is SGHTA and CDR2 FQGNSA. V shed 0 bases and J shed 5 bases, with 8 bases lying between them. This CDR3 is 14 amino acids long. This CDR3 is CASSLAGQNNEQFF. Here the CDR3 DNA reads TGTGCCAGCAGCTTAGCGGGACAAAACAATGAGCAGTTCTTC.

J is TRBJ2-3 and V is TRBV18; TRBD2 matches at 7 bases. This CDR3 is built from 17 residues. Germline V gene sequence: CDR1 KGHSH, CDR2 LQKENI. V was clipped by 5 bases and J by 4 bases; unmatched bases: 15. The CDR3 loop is CASSTRPSGEPSDTQYF. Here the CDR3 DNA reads TGTGCCAGCTCAACACGCCCTAGCGGTGAACCTTCAGATACGCAGTATTTT.

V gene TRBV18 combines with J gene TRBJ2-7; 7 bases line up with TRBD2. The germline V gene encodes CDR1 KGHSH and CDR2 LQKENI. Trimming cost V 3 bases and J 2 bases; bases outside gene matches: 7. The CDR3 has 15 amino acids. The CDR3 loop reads CASSPTGGGAYEQYF. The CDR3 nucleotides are TGTGCCAGCTCACCCACGGGAGGCGGAGCCTACGAGCAGTACTTC.

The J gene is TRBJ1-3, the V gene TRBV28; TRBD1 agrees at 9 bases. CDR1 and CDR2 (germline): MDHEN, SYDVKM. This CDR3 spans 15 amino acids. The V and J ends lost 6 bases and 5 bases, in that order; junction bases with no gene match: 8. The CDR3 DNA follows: TGTGCCAGCAGGCCCACCGGGACAGGGCGAAACACCATATATTTT. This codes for CASRPTGTGRNTIYF.

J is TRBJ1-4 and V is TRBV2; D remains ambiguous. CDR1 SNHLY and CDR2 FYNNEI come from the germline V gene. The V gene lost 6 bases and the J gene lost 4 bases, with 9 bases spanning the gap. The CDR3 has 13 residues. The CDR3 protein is CASRRVHNEKLFF. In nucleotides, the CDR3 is TGTGCCAGCAGGAGGGTCCATAATGAAAAACTGTTTTTT.

This CDR3 is CASSLAHRVETQYF. In DNA form, the CDR3 reads TGTGCCAGCAGCTTAGCGCACAGGGTGGAGACCCAGTACTTC. The chain uses TRBV7-2 and TRBJ2-5; possibly TRBD1 for D (6 bases). The CDR3 covers 14 residues. CDR1 is SGHTA, CDR2 FQGNSA, per germline. Trimming took off 0 bases at V and 5 bases at J, with 10 bases between the two ends.

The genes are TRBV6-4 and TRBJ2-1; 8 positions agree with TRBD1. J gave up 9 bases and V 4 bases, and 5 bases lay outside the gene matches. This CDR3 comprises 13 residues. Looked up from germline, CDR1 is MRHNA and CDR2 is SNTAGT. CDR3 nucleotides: TGTGCCAGCAGTGGGCGGACAGGGCTTGAGCAGTTCTTC. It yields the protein CASSGRTGLEQFF.

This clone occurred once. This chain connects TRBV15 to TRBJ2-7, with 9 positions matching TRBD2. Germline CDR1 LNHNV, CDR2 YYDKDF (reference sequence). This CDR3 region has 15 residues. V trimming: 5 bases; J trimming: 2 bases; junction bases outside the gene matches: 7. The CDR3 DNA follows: TGTGCCACCAGCGCCGGGACTAGCCCGCCCTACGAGCAGTACTTC. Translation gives CATSAGTSPPYEQYF.

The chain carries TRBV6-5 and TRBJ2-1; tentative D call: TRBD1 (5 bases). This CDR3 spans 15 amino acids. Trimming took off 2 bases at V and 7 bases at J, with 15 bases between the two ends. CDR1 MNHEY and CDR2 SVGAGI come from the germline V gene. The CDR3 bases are TGTGCCAGCAGTTACGGGGCAGGATCCTTGAATGAGCAGTTCTTC. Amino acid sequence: CASSYGAGSLNEQFF.

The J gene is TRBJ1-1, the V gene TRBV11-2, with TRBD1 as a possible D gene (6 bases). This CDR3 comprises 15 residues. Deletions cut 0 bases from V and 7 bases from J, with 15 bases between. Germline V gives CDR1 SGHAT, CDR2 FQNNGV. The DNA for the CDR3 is TGTGCCAGCAGCTTAGATCAGTGGGGGACAAGTGAAGCTTTCTTT. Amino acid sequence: CASSLDQWGTSEAFF.